This TCR beta chain derives from a study of radiotherapy plus CTLA-4 blockade in lung cancer. Turning to the study itself: Objective responses were seen in under 20% of patients, disease control in about 33%. Study outcomes and limitations: Interferon-beta, together with early blood T cell clone dynamics, reportedly best predicted response. An expansion of tumor-derived TCR clones occurred in blood after radiotherapy plus ipilimumab.

Patients with chemo-refractory metastatic non-small-cell lung cancer received focal radiation plus CTLA-4 blockade with ipilimumab. As for this clone: The antigen remains unidentified.

Libraries were prepared by immunoSEQ multiplex PCR; TCRdb keeps only in-frame clonotypes and omits some of them. The repertoire holds over 80,000 clones, with around 83% as singletons. From germline, CDR1 is WSHSY and CDR2 SAAADI. The CDR3 contains 13 residues. The ends were cut back, 6 bases at V and 4 bases at J, with 12 bases in the middle. The genes are TRBV10-2 and TRBJ1-2; weak D call: TRBD1 (6 bases). The receptor was derived from a human donor with non-small cell lung cancer who had stable disease on radiotherapy plus ipilimumab. The sample here was peripheral blood, taken from a patient treated with radiotherapy plus ipilimumab. CDR3 in DNA: TGCGCCAGCAGCTCGGACAGTTTCTATGGCTACACCTTC. Protein sequence: CASSSDSFYGYTF.